A selection of T cell receptor beta chains follows, all from one sample in a study of CD8 T cells in Susac syndrome. In TCRdb, the immunoSEQ multiplex PCR reads were re-called with MiXCR into one record per CDR3 protein. The sample records approximately 190,000 distinct CDR3 sequences, about 95% being singletons. Sequenced material: CD8+ T cells from PBMCs. The receptors originated from a human donor with Susac syndrome. Both conserved end residues are part of each CDR3. The D gene is left open where the match is weak.

>TRBJ2-5|TRBD2|TRBV27
TGTGCCAGCAACGACGGACAGCCGGGACTAGCGGGAGACGTGGCCCAGTACTTC
CASNDGQPGLAGDVAQYF
>TRBJ1-2|TRBD1|TRBV12-3/TRBV12-4
TGTGCCAGCAGTTTAATGACAGGGGTTAACTATGGCTACACCTTC
CASSLMTGVNYGYTF
>TRBJ2-7|NA|TRBV5-1
TGCGCCAGCAGCTGGGGGACCGAGCAGTACTTC
CASSWGTEQYF
>TRBJ1-1|TRBD1|TRBV13
TGTGCCAGCAGCTCCGTAGGGACAGGGACGAACACTGAAGCTTTCTTT
CASSSVGTGTNTEAFF
>TRBJ2-7|NA|TRBV30
TGTGCCTGGAGTGTTGGAACCTACTACGAGCAGTACTTC
CAWSVGTYYEQYF
>TRBJ2-7|NA|TRBV7-8
TGTGCCAGCAGCCCCGAGGGGACAACGGACTCCTACGAGCAGTACTTC
CASSPEGTTDSYEQYF
>TRBJ1-6|NA|TRBV4-2
TGTGCCAGCAGCCAAGACTCGGATAATTCACCCCTCCACTTT
CASSQDSDNSPLHF
>TRBJ2-6|NA|TRBV20-1
TGCAGTGCTAGAGATCCTGGGGCCAACGTCCTGACTTTC
CSARDPGANVLTF
>TRBJ2-7|NA|TRBV11-1
TGTGCCAGCAGCGTACTAGGGGGGTTCTCCTACGAGCAGTACTTC
CASSVLGGFSYEQYF
>TRBJ2-3|TRBD1|TRBV12-3/TRBV12-4
TGTGCCAGCAGTTTCGGACAGGGCACAGATACGCAGTATTTT
CASSFGQGTDTQYF
>TRBJ2-1|TRBD1|TRBV7-3
TGTGCCAGCAGCTTAAGTGGGACAGGGGGTGATGAGCAGTTCTTC
CASSLSGTGGDEQFF
>TRBJ2-3|NA|TRBV5-1
TGCGCCAGCAGCAGTTGGGAATTCACAGATACGCAGTATTTT
CASSSWEFTDTQYF
>TRBJ1-5|NA|TRBV12-3/TRBV12-4
TGTGCCAGCAGTTTAACCGGGGTTGCCCAGCCCCAGCATTTT
CASSLTGVAQPQHF
>TRBJ2-1|NA|TRBV13
TGTGCCAGCAGCGCCGAGAGTTTATTTGAGCAGTTCTTC
CASSAESLFEQFF
>TRBJ1-1|NA|TRBV12-3/TRBV12-4
TGTGCCAGCAGTTTAGGCTTGGGGTTGAACACTGAAGCTTTCTTT
CASSLGLGLNTEAFF
>TRBJ2-5|TRBD1|TRBV27
TGTGCCAGCAGTTCCAAATCGACAGGGCAAGAGACCCAGTACTTC
CASSSKSTGQETQYF
>TRBJ2-7|TRBD2|TRBV19
TGTGCCAGTAGTATGCGTAATAGCGGGGGAGTCTACGAGCAGTACTTC
CASSMRNSGGVYEQYF
>TRBJ2-5|NA|TRBV20-1
TGCAGTGCTAGAGGGGGTCCTAGGGAGACCCAGTACTTC
CSARGGPRETQYF
>TRBJ1-2|TRBD1|TRBV27
TGTGCCAGCAGTGTTACAGGGGCGGGTGGCTACACCTTC
CASSVTGAGGYTF
>TRBJ2-2|TRBD1|TRBV19
TGTGCCAGTAGTATAAGGGACAGGGGAGGCACCGGGGAGCTGTTTTTT
CASSIRDRGGTGELFF
>TRBJ2-7|NA|TRBV19
TGTGCCACCCAAAAGGTAGACTCCTACGAGCAGTACTTC
CATQKVDSYEQYF
>TRBJ1-4|NA|TRBV4-1
TGCGCCAGCAGCCAAGATTTAACAGGCGGCTGGGAAAAACTGTTTTTT
CASSQDLTGGWEKLFF
>TRBJ2-3|NA|TRBV15
TGTGCCACCAGCAGACCAGAAGCTAGCACAGATACGCAGTATTTT
CATSRPEASTDTQYF
>TRBJ2-7|TRBD1|TRBV18
TGTGCCAGCTCACCAGCCCGGGACAGGCCCTACGAGCAGTACTTC
CASSPARDRPYEQYF